The rows below give T cell receptor beta chains drawn from one sample of a study of blood T cell repertoires in COVID-19. TCRdb's copy holds only in-frame clones and misses some; the assay was immunoSEQ multiplex PCR. The table has nearly 200,000 clones, approximately 91% seen once. The sequencing sample was made of peripheral blood. The source is a middle-aged woman who had recovered from COVID-19. Both conserved end residues are part of each CDR3. D genes are given only for firm matches. Clone size, where shown, is once, few, many, or a class for clones that have expanded.

V gene: TRBV5-5; J gene: TRBJ2-2; clone size: .; D gene: .; CDR3 DNA: TGTGCCAGCCAACCACAGGGCCGGAACACCGGGGAGCTGTTTTTT; CDR3 protein: CASQPQGRNTGELFF
V gene: TRBV9; J gene: TRBJ2-3; clone size: few; D gene: .; CDR3 DNA: TGTGCCAGCAGCGTAGCTCTTGTAACAGGCAGCACAGATACGCAGTATTTT; CDR3 protein: CASSVALVTGSTDTQYF
V gene: TRBV29-1; J gene: TRBJ2-3; clone size: .; D gene: TRBD2; CDR3 DNA: TGCAGCGTCCAGGGAGTACGGGAGGCCGGAGGAAATACGCAGTATTTT; CDR3 protein: CSVQGVREAGGNTQYF
V gene: TRBV19; J gene: TRBJ2-2; clone size: .; D gene: TRBD1; CDR3 DNA: TGTGCCAGTAGCACTCAACAGGGGTCCGGGGAGCTGTTTTTT; CDR3 protein: CASSTQQGSGELFF
V gene: TRBV24-1; J gene: TRBJ2-3; clone size: .; D gene: .; CDR3 DNA: TGTGCCACACAGGACAGCCCCCCGGTTAGGACGCAGTATTTT; CDR3 protein: CATQDSPPVRTQYF
V gene: TRBV4-3; J gene: TRBJ2-1; clone size: once; D gene: TRBD2; CDR3 DNA: TGCGCCAGCAGCCAGAGGGCAGTGGGAGCGGGACCCCTCGGGGATGAGCAGTTCTTC; CDR3 protein: CASSQRAVGAGPLGDEQFF
V gene: TRBV7-8; J gene: TRBJ2-3; clone size: .; D gene: TRBD2; CDR3 DNA: TGTGCCAGCAGCTTACGGTTACGACTAGCGGGAGGGCCCACAGATACGCAGTATTTT; CDR3 protein: CASSLRLRLAGGPTDTQYF
V gene: TRBV5-1; J gene: TRBJ2-7; clone size: .; D gene: .; CDR3 DNA: TGCGCCAGCAGCTTCGGCGGATTAACCTACGAGCAGTACTTC; CDR3 protein: CASSFGGLTYEQYF
V gene: TRBV19; J gene: TRBJ1-2; clone size: .; D gene: .; CDR3 DNA: TGTGCCAGTAGTAGTAGTGTTTACAGAAGAATCTATGGCTACACCTTC; CDR3 protein: CASSSSVYRRIYGYTF
V gene: TRBV21-1; J gene: TRBJ2-2; clone size: .; D gene: .; CDR3 DNA: TGTGCCCGCCAGGGACAGTCGAACACCGGGGAGCTGTTTTTT; CDR3 protein: CARQGQSNTGELFF
V gene: TRBV30; J gene: TRBJ2-2; clone size: .; D gene: .; CDR3 DNA: TGTGCCTGGAATCACGGACAGAACACCGGGGAGCTGTTTTTT; CDR3 protein: CAWNHGQNTGELFF
V gene: TRBV30; J gene: TRBJ2-1; clone size: .; D gene: .; CDR3 DNA: TGTGCCTGGAGTAGGGGGAGCGGGATTGGAGAGCAGTTCTTC; CDR3 protein: CAWSRGSGIGEQFF
V gene: TRBV4-3; J gene: TRBJ2-4; clone size: .; D gene: TRBD1; CDR3 DNA: TGCGCCAGCAGCCAAGAGCCGGGACAGGGAGATTTCTTC; CDR3 protein: CASSQEPGQGDFF
V gene: TRBV19; J gene: TRBJ2-7; clone size: .; D gene: .; CDR3 DNA: TGTGCCAGTAGTATGCATAGTTCCTACGAGCAGTACTTC; CDR3 protein: CASSMHSSYEQYF
V gene: TRBV7-8; J gene: TRBJ2-1; clone size: once; D gene: TRBD2; CDR3 DNA: TGTGCCAGCAGCGAGCGGGGCTCCTACAATGAGCAGTTCTTC; CDR3 protein: CASSERGSYNEQFF
V gene: TRBV2; J gene: TRBJ2-3; clone size: .; D gene: .; CDR3 DNA: TGTGCCAGCAGTAAACGACAGGGAGGTCCAGATACGCAGTATTTT; CDR3 protein: CASSKRQGGPDTQYF
V gene: TRBV6-5; J gene: TRBJ2-4; clone size: .; D gene: TRBD2; CDR3 DNA: TGTGCCAGCAGGTCACTAGCGGGAGGAAGAAACATTCAGTACTTC; CDR3 protein: CASRSLAGGRNIQYF
V gene: TRBV7-2; J gene: TRBJ1-4; clone size: once; D gene: TRBD1; CDR3 DNA: TGTGCCAGCAGCTTGCAGGGGGCGGCTAATGAAAAACTGTTTTTT; CDR3 protein: CASSLQGAANEKLFF
V gene: TRBV2; J gene: TRBJ2-1; clone size: few; D gene: TRBD2; CDR3 DNA: TGTGCCAGCAGTGGGGTCGGACTAGCGGGAGCCCTTGGTAGGGACAATGAGCAGTTCTTC; CDR3 protein: CASSGVGLAGALGRDNEQFF
V gene: TRBV4-1; J gene: TRBJ2-7; clone size: .; D gene: .; CDR3 DNA: TGCGCCAGCAGCCGGTCCGAACAGGGGTACTTC; CDR3 protein: CASSRSEQGYF
V gene: TRBV3-1/TRBV3-2; J gene: TRBJ2-1; clone size: .; D gene: TRBD2; CDR3 DNA: TGTGCCTCCGGGACTAGCGCCATCAATACATACAATGAGCAGTTCTTC; CDR3 protein: CASGTSAINTYNEQFF
V gene: TRBV12-3/TRBV12-4; J gene: TRBJ2-2; clone size: .; D gene: .; CDR3 DNA: TGTGCCAGCGAGGGTTGGAACACCGGGGAGCTGTTTTTT; CDR3 protein: CASEGWNTGELFF
V gene: TRBV4-3; J gene: TRBJ2-3; clone size: .; D gene: .; CDR3 DNA: TGCGCCAGCAGCCAAGATAGCGGTGGCAGGGTCTTTTCAGATACGCAGTATTTT; CDR3 protein: CASSQDSGGRVFSDTQYF
V gene: TRBV12-3/TRBV12-4; J gene: TRBJ1-1; clone size: .; D gene: .; CDR3 DNA: TGTGCCAGCAGCATGGACAGTAGGGCTGAAGCTTTCTTT; CDR3 protein: CASSMDSRAEAFF
V gene: TRBV7-7; J gene: TRBJ2-1; clone size: .; D gene: TRBD2; CDR3 DNA: TGTGCCAGCAGCCGTACTAGCGGGAGAGGCAATGAGCAGTTCTTC; CDR3 protein: CASSRTSGRGNEQFF
V gene: TRBV19; J gene: TRBJ2-5; clone size: .; D gene: .; CDR3 DNA: TGTGCCAGTAGTGGTCAGGGATTAGAGACCCAGTACTTC; CDR3 protein: CASSGQGLETQYF
V gene: TRBV18; J gene: TRBJ1-3; clone size: .; D gene: .; CDR3 DNA: TGTGCCAGCTCACCCGTCCCTGGAAACACCATATATTTT; CDR3 protein: CASSPVPGNTIYF
V gene: TRBV2; J gene: TRBJ1-2; clone size: .; D gene: TRBD1; CDR3 DNA: TGTGCCAGCAGTCCAGGGGGCTATGGCTACACCTTC; CDR3 protein: CASSPGGYGYTF
V gene: TRBV10-2; J gene: TRBJ2-5; clone size: .; D gene: .; CDR3 DNA: TGCGCCAGCAAGGACGGGGACCAAGAGACCCAGTACTTC; CDR3 protein: CASKDGDQETQYF
V gene: TRBV12-3/TRBV12-4; J gene: TRBJ1-2; clone size: .; D gene: .; CDR3 DNA: TGTGCCAGCTTAGGGGATGGCTACACCTTC; CDR3 protein: CASLGDGYTF
V gene: TRBV7-2; J gene: TRBJ1-6; clone size: .; D gene: TRBD1; CDR3 DNA: TGTGCCAGCAGCCAACGACAGGGGGCTGGTTCACCCCTCCACTTT; CDR3 protein: CASSQRQGAGSPLHF
V gene: TRBV19; J gene: TRBJ2-7; clone size: .; D gene: TRBD2; CDR3 DNA: TGTGCCAGTAGTATAGGCGGAACTCCGGGACTAGCGGGCTACGAGCAGTACTTC; CDR3 protein: CASSIGGTPGLAGYEQYF
V gene: TRBV19; J gene: TRBJ2-7; clone size: .; D gene: TRBD1; CDR3 DNA: TGTGCCAGTAGCACCCTCCCGGACAGGGCCGACGAGCAGTACTTC; CDR3 protein: CASSTLPDRADEQYF